Reported below is one T cell receptor (beta chain). The table came from immunoSEQ multiplex PCR; TCRdb's copy has only in-frame clones and leaves some out. The table records approximately 140,000 clones, roughly 80% of them present only once. This entry belongs to a study of blood T cell repertoires in COVID-19. The sequencing sample was made of peripheral blood. This TCR derives from a man between 65 and 79 years old with acute or convalescent COVID-19.

The CDR3, as DNA: TGTGCCAGCAGGGGGCTAGCGGCGAACACCGGGGAGCTGTTTTTT. Translated: CASRGLAANTGELFF. The rearrangement links TRBV7-2 to TRBJ2-2; 7 nucleotides line up with TRBD2. From germline, CDR1 is SGHTA and CDR2 FQGNSA. CDR3 length: 15 amino acids. V was clipped by 6 bases and J by 0 bases; unmatched bases: 4.